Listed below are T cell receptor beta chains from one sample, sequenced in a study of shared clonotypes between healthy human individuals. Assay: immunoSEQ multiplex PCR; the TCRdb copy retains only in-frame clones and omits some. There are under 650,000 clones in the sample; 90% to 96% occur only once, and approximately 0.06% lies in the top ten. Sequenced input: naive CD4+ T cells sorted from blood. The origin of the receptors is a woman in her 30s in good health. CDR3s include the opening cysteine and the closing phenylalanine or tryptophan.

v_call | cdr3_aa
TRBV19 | CASSIGRGGSYNEQFF
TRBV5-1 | CASSSATQGAGELFF
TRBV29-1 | CSVVKTRDMNTEAFF
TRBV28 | CASSSKATNEKLFF
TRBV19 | CASSTRTGSGEQFF
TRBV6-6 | CASSPGTHTDTQYF
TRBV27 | CASSPTPPGLHQPQHF
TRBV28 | CASSRQGAAELNTEAFF
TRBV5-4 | CASSETVNTEAFF
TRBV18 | CASSPPRGQGKGETQYF
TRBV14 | CASSQDLAGTETQYF
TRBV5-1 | CASSLWTGSSGANVLTF
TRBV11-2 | CASRRGGENYGYTF
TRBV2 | CASWRPPNTEAFF
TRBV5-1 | CASSGDSTYEKLFF
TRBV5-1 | CASSLLGSSTDTQYF
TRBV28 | CASSDRARNEQYF
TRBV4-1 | CASSQGGAEGKNIQYF
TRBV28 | CASSTQVGTEAFF
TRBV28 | CASSTPGLGQKSSYEQYF
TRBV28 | CASSLDRGSNQPQHF
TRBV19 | CASSTQTGIADTQYF
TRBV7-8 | CASSLATGSTEAFF
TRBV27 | CASSLRAGRGNTIYF
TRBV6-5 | CASSYSWTGAPYEQYF
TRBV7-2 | CASSATRIEQFF
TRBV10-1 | CASSETGGTDTQYF
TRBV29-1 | CSVEQGLVNGYTF
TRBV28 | CASSPGGSYNEQFF
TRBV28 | CASSARGTGELFF